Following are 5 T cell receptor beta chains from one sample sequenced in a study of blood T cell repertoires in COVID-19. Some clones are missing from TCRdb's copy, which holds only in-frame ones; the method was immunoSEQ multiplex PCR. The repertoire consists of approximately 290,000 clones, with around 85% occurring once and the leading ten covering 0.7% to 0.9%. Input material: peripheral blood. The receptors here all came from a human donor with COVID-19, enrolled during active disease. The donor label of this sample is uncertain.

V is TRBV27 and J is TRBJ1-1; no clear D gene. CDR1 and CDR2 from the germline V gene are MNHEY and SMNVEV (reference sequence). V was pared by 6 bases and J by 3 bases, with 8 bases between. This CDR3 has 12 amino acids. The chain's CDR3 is CASRESDTEAFF. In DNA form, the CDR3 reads TGTGCCAGCAGGGAGAGTGACACTGAAGCTTTCTTT.

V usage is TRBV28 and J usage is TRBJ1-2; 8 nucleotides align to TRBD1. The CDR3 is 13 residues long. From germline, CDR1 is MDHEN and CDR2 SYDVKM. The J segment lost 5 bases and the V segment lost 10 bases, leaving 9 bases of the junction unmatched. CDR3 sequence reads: CATRDRSRYGYTF. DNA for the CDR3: TGTGCCACCAGGGACAGGTCGCGGTATGGCTACACCTTC.

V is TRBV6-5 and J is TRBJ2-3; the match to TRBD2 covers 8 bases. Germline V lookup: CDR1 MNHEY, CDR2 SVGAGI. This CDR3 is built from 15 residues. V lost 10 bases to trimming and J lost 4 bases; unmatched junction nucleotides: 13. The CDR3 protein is CATRRIAGRADTQYF. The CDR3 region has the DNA TGTGCCACTCGTCGGATAGCGGGAAGGGCAGATACGCAGTATTTT.

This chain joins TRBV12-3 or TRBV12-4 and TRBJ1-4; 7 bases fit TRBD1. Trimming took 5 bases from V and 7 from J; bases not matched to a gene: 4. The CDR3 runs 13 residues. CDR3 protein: CASSRQGGEKLFF. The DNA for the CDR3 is TGTGCCAGCAGTCGACAGGGAGGTGAAAAACTGTTTTTT.

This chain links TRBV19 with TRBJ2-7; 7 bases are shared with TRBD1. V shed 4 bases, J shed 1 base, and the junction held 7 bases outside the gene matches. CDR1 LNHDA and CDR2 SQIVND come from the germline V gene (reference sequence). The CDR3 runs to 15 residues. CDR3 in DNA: TGTGCCAGTAGTAGCCGCAGGGGGTGGTCCTACGAGCAGTACTTC. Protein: CASSSRRGWSYEQYF.